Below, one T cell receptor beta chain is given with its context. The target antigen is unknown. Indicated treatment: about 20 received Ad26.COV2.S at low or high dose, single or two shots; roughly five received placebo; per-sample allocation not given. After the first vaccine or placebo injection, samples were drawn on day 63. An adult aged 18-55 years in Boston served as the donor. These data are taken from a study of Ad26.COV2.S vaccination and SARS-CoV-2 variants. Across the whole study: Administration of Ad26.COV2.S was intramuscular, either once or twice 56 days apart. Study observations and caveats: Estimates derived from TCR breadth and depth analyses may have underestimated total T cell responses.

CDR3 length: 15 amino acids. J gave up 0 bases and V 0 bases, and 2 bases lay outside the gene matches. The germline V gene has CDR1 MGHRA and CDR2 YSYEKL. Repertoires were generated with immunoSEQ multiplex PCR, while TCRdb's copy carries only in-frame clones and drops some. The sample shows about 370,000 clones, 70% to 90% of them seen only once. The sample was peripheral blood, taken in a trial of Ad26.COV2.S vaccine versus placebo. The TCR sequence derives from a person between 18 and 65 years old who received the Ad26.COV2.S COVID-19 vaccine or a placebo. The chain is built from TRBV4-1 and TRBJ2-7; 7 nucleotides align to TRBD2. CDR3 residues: CASSQELALSYEQYF. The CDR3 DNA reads TGCGCCAGCAGCCAAGAACTAGCGCTCTCCTACGAGCAGTACTTC.